This T cell receptor beta chain emerged from a study of identical twins. TCRdb reprocessed the 5' RACE reads with MiXCR, giving one entry per CDR3 protein. The table has over 500,000 distinct CDR3 sequences, under 25% seen once. The germline V gene has CDR1 LGHNA and CDR2 YNFKEQ. The CDR3 length is 16 residues. V shed 0 bases, J shed 4 bases, and the junction held 3 bases outside the gene matches. These data were also filed under a second study, of T cells expressing NK-cell markers.

The TCR was taken from a woman younger than 35 in good health. J is TRBJ2-3 and V is TRBV4-2; 11 bases are a match to TRBD2. Input material: CD4+ T cells sorted from blood. The CDR3 is CASSQEIAGGSDTQYF. CDR3 DNA sequence: TGTGCCAGCAGCCAAGAAATAGCGGGGGGGTCAGATACGCAGTATTTT.